What follows are 22 T cell receptor beta chains derived from one specimen sequenced in a study of shared clonotypes between healthy human individuals. Only in-frame clones appear in the TCRdb table, and some are missing; sequencing was by immunoSEQ multiplex PCR. The sample includes approximately 510,000 clones, less than 85% seen only once; the top ten take roughly 13%. Sequenced input: PBMCs. These receptors all stem from a woman between 35 and 50 years old in good health. Some clones in this sample may be carry-over from other donors' samples.

J is TRBJ2-4 and V is TRBV9; possibly TRBD1 for D (7 bases). The germline gives CDR1 SGDLS, CDR2 YYNGEE. CDR3 length: 14 amino acids. The germline V and J ends were trimmed by 4 bases and 8 bases, with 16 bases remaining between them. CDR3 residues: CASSPGGQGDIQYF. CDR3 nucleotides: TGTGCCAGCAGCCCAGGGGGGCAGGGAGACATTCAGTACTTC.

The rearrangement joins TRBV4-3 to TRBJ2-4; D might be TRBD2 (6 bases). The germline CDR1 and CDR2 sequences are LGHNA and YSLEER. V was shortened by 0 bases and J by 2 bases, with 14 bases between the two germline ends. This CDR3 region has 17 residues. The CDR3: CASSQDRGVGSKNIQYF. CDR3 sequence (DNA): TGCGCCAGCAGCCAAGATCGCGGGGTGGGCTCCAAAAACATTCAGTACTTC.

The chain joins TRBV5-1 to TRBJ2-3; D is ambiguous. The V gene's germline CDR1 is SGHRS and CDR2 YFSETQ. The V end lost 1 base, the J end lost 2 bases, and 8 bases lay between the germline ends. This CDR3 spans 14 amino acids. CDR3 in amino acids: CASSLFSDTDTQYF. Written as DNA, the CDR3 is TGCGCCAGCAGCTTGTTTTCGGACACAGATACGCAGTATTTT.

The genes are TRBV10-3 and TRBJ2-1; TRBD2 matches at 8 bases. The CDR3 loop spans 16 amino acids. V dropped 7 bases and J dropped 6; count of bases not matched to a gene: 14. Germline assignment: CDR1 ENHRY and CDR2 SYGVKD. Here the CDR3 reads CAIMAPGTSGRNEQFF. DNA for the CDR3: TGTGCCATCATGGCCCCGGGGACTAGTGGGCGCAATGAGCAGTTCTTC.

This clone occurred once. This rearrangement joins TRBV7-9 to TRBJ2-7; no definite D call. CDR1 SEHNR and CDR2 FQNEAQ come from the germline V gene (reference sequence). The germline V and J ends were trimmed by 1 base and 5 bases, with 12 bases remaining between them. This CDR3 spans 14 amino acids. Here the CDR3 reads CASSLDGYIDEQYF. Here the CDR3 DNA reads TGTGCCAGCAGCTTAGATGGTTATATCGACGAGCAGTACTTC.

The gene calls are TRBV2 and TRBJ1-2; TRBD1 is a possible D gene (6 bases). This CDR3 region has 13 residues. The V gene lost 4 bases and the J gene lost 2 bases, with 8 bases spanning the gap. The germline V gene encodes CDR1 SNHLY and CDR2 FYNNEI. The CDR3 spells CASSGGQNYGYTF. The CDR3 region has the DNA TGTGCCAGCAGTGGGGGGCAGAACTATGGCTACACCTTC. The full variable domain, rest sourced from reference TRBV2 and TRBJ1-2, is EPEVTQTPSHQVTQMGQEVILRCVPISNHLYFYWYRQILGQKVEFLVSFYNNEISEKSEIFDDQFSVERPDGSNFTLKIRSTKLEDSAMYFCASSGGQNYGYTFGSGTRLTVV.

This clone has just a few counts. The chain couples TRBV11-2 to TRBJ2-1, with D unresolved. The CDR3 covers 16 residues. The germline V gene has CDR1 SGHAT and CDR2 FQNNGV. The V end lost 5 bases, the J end lost 3 bases, and 17 bases lay between the germline ends. This chain's CDR3 is CASSIRVPFIYNEQFF. The DNA for the CDR3 is TGTGCCAGCAGCATCAGAGTACCCTTCATCTACAATGAGCAGTTCTTC.

This clone was counted many times. V and J are TRBV6-6 and TRBJ2-5; TRBD1 matches at 7 bases. Germline loops: CDR1 MNHNY, CDR2 SVGAGI (reference sequence). The length of the CDR3 is 14 residues. The junction had 4 bases not matched to a gene; V was cut back by 5 bases and J by 1 base. The CDR3 sequence: CASSKTGPQETQYF. The CDR3 DNA sequence: TGTGCCAGCAGTAAGACAGGGCCCCAAGAGACCCAGTACTTC.

The chain couples TRBV23-1 to TRBJ2-5; 7 nucleotides align to TRBD1. TRBV23-1 is identified as an open reading frame with a role that is uncertain. V shed 8 bases and J 2 bases; nucleotides not matched to a gene: 5. This CDR3 contains 13 residues. The CDR3 loop is CASPGTVQETQYF. The CDR3 DNA is TGCGCCAGCCCAGGGACAGTTCAAGAGACCCAGTACTTC.

The chain joins TRBV13 to TRBJ2-1; the D is unclear. Trimming removed 5 bases at V and 9 bases at J, with 14 bases between. Germline assignment: CDR1 PRHDT and CDR2 FYEKMQ (reference sequence). This CDR3 has 13 residues. The CDR3 here is CASSNGRLGEQFF. The CDR3 DNA is TGTGCCAGCAGCAATGGTCGGCTAGGTGAGCAGTTCTTC.

This chain uses TRBV28 with TRBJ1-2; possibly TRBD1 for D (6 bases). Per germline, CDR1 MDHEN and CDR2 SYDVKM. V was cut by 6 bases and J by 3 bases, with 14 bases left in between. The CDR3 length is 14 residues. The CDR3 DNA is TGTGCCAGCAGCGACAGGCCCGCACACTATGGCTACACCTTC. Its translation is CASSDRPAHYGYTF.

Regarding this clone: This CDR3 is also generated by other DNA sequences in the sample. The DNA for the CDR3 is TGTGCCAGCAGCTTATCGCTGAACACTGAAGCTTTCTTT. The encoded protein is CASSLSLNTEAFF. The J gene is TRBJ1-1, the V gene TRBV7-2; no clear D gene. Trimming shortened V by 2 bases and J by 0 bases, and 4 bases separated the two germline ends. The CDR3 consists of 13 residues. Germline CDR1 SGHTA, CDR2 FQGNSA.

The chain employs TRBV4-2 and TRBJ2-7; TRBD2 matches 13 bases. With V trimmed by 0 bases and J by 3 bases, 2 bases remained unmatched. This CDR3 is 16 amino acids long. Germline values: CDR1 LGHNA, CDR2 YNFKEQ. Here the CDR3 DNA reads TGTGCCAGCAGCCAAGAAGGACTAGCGGGAGTCTACGAGCAGTACTTC. It is translated as CASSQEGLAGVYEQYF.

The chain carries TRBV5-6 and TRBJ2-1; maybe TRBD2 (5 bases). CDR3 length: 16 residues. Per the germline V gene, CDR1 is SGHDT and CDR2 is YYEEEE. With 4 bases removed from V and 1 base from J, the gap between germline ends came to 15 bases. The CDR3, as DNA: TGTGCCAGCAGCCAACTTCAGGCGGGTTCCTACAATGAGCAGTTCTTC. This sequence encodes CASSQLQAGSYNEQFF.

The rearrangement uses TRBV6-6 and TRBJ1-1; 9 positions match TRBD1. The CDR3 consists of 14 residues. Germline CDR1 is MNHNY and CDR2 is SVGAGI (reference sequence). The V segment lost 5 bases and the J segment 6 bases; nucleotides outside the gene matches: 7. The CDR3 loop reads CASSTRQGGSEAFF. CDR3 coding DNA: TGTGCCAGCAGTACTAGACAGGGGGGCTCTGAAGCTTTCTTT.

This clone occurred a few times. The chain combines TRBV11-2 with TRBJ2-3; 7 positions agree with TRBD2. V lost 5 bases and J lost 3; bases outside the gene matches: 11. Germline CDR1 and CDR2: SGHAT and FQNNGV. CDR3 size: 16 residues. CDR3 coding DNA: TGTGCCAGCAGCCCCTGGGCGGGAGTTAGGACAGATACGCAGTATTTT. Residues: CASSPWAGVRTDTQYF.

This sequence joins TRBV15 and TRBJ2-3; tentatively, D is TRBD2 (6 bases). The germline V gene encodes CDR1 LNHNV and CDR2 YYDKDF (reference sequence). The CDR3 loop spans 17 amino acids. V was trimmed by 3 bases and J by 2 bases, leaving 18 bases between them. CDR3 nucleotides: TGTGCCACCAGCAGCGCCAGGTTAGCGGATTTCACAGATACGCAGTATTTT. It encodes CATSSARLADFTDTQYF.

The chain is built from TRBV19 and TRBJ1-1; TRBD1 agrees at 7 bases. V shed 8 bases, J shed 4 bases, and the junction held 7 bases outside the gene matches. This CDR3 has 13 amino acids. CDR1 LNHDA and CDR2 SQIVND come from the germline V gene (reference sequence). The CDR3 region has the DNA TGTGCCAGTTCAAGGGGGCAGGGCACTGAAGCTTTCTTT. It encodes CASSRGQGTEAFF.

The chain couples TRBV19 to TRBJ2-4, with D possibly being TRBD2 (5 bases). V was trimmed by 5 bases and J by 2 bases, leaving 16 bases between them. The CDR3 is made up of 16 amino acids. Germline values: CDR1 LNHDA, CDR2 SQIVND (reference sequence). The CDR3 sequence: CASSGVTRGTKNIQYF. The CDR3 nucleotides read TGTGCCAGTAGTGGGGTGACCAGAGGGACCAAAAACATTCAGTACTTC. The full variable domain, rest sourced from reference TRBV19 and TRBJ2-4, is DGGITQSPKYLFRKEGQNVTLSCEQNLNHDAMYWYRQDPGQGLRLIYYSQIVNDFQKGDIAEGYSVSREKKESFPLTVTSAQKNPTAFYLCASSGVTRGTKNIQYFGAGTRLSVL.

This clone showed up just a few times. In the same sample, other DNA sequences code for this CDR3. V usage is TRBV19 and J usage is TRBJ1-3; D not resolved. Deletions cut 4 bases from V and 1 base from J, with 5 bases between. This CDR3 is built from 13 residues. Germline loops: CDR1 LNHDA, CDR2 SQIVND (reference sequence). The DNA for the CDR3 is TGTGCCAGTAGTACGGGGTCTGGAAACACCATATATTTT. Translated, it gives CASSTGSGNTIYF.

The genes are TRBV5-1 and TRBJ2-5; 8 bases fit TRBD2. Trimming at V came to 2 bases and at J to 11 bases, leaving 17 bases not matched to a gene. The CDR3 is 16 amino acids. Germline V gene sequence: CDR1 SGHRS, CDR2 YFSETQ. The CDR3 sequence is CASSFYLAGRNTEQYF. The CDR3 DNA reads as TGCGCCAGCAGCTTCTACTTAGCGGGACGAAATACGGAGCAGTACTTC.

The rearrangement joins TRBV2 to TRBJ2-7, with 9 bases identical to TRBD2. V lost 3 bases to trimming and J lost 7 bases; unmatched junction nucleotides: 1. Germline CDR1 SNHLY, CDR2 FYNNEI. The CDR3 consists of 12 residues. CDR3 sequence: CASSETSGEQYF. The DNA of the CDR3 is TGTGCCAGCAGTGAGACTAGCGGAGAGCAGTACTTC.